These 18 T cell receptor beta chains originate from one sample sequenced in a study of early T cells in non-severe SARS-CoV-2 infection. In TCRdb, the 5' RACE reads were re-called with MiXCR into one record per CDR3 protein. Of tens of thousands of distinct CDR3 sequences listed, 5.6% are singletons. Sequencing was performed on whole blood. The source is an adult who was a healthcare worker with PCR-confirmed SARS-CoV-2 infection or an uninfected control (not recorded which).

Only a few counts were recorded for this clonotype. The rearrangement joins TRBV7-9 to TRBJ2-1; D gene ambiguous. Trimming shortened V by 4 bases and J by 0 bases, and 4 bases separated the two germline ends. The CDR3 is made up of 13 amino acids. CDR1 is SEHNR, CDR2 FQNEAQ, per germline (reference sequence). The CDR3 region is CASSWDSYNEQFF. CDR3 DNA sequence: TGTGCCAGCAGCTGGGACTCCTACAATGAGCAGTTCTTC.

This clonotype was found many times. The genes are TRBV7-2 and TRBJ2-1; 7 nucleotides match TRBD2. V was clipped by 5 bases and J by 7 bases; unmatched bases: 17. Germline V gives CDR1 SGHTA, CDR2 FQGNSA. The CDR3 sequence is 17 residues long. The CDR3 sequence: CASSARLAGVGLNEQFF. The CDR3 DNA reads as TGTGCCAGCAGCGCACGCCTGGCGGGAGTGGGACTAAATGAGCAGTTCTTC.

This clonotype was counted a few times. One base away lies a much larger clone, so this may be a sequencing read error. The chain combines TRBV5-1 with TRBJ2-7; D is unclear. The CDR3 length is 14 residues. The germline gives CDR1 SGHRS, CDR2 YFSETQ. V was cut by 0 bases and J by 0 bases, with 7 bases left in between. CDR3 residues: CASSLVISSYEQYF. For the CDR3, the DNA is TGCGCCAGCAGCTTGGTCATAAGCTCCTACGAGCAGTACTTC.

This clonotype was picked up many times. The V gene is TRBV9, the J gene TRBJ2-3; 13 positions match TRBD2. The germline gives CDR1 SGDLS, CDR2 YYNGEE. The CDR3 totals 16 residues. The junction had 1 base not matched to a gene; V was cut back by 0 bases and J by 3 bases. The CDR3 sequence: CASSVGLAGGTDTQYF. CDR3 in DNA: TGTGCCAGCAGCGTAGGACTAGCGGGAGGTACAGATACGCAGTATTTT.

This clonotype occurred many times. The chain uses TRBV2 and TRBJ2-3; D not resolved. This CDR3 spans 15 amino acids. V shed 5 bases and J shed 6 bases, with 18 bases lying between them. The germline CDR1 and CDR2 sequences are SNHLY and FYNNEI. The CDR3 loop reads CASSLGRAFLDTQYF. Here the CDR3 DNA reads TGTGCCAGCAGTTTGGGCCGCGCATTTCTGGATACGCAGTATTTT.

This clonotype was seen more than once but under ten times. The gene calls are TRBV29-1 and TRBJ2-7; possibly TRBD1 for D (5 bases). The CDR3 sequence is 18 residues long. CDR1 and CDR2 (germline): SQVTM, ANQGSEA. With 1 base removed from V and 0 bases from J, the gap between germline ends came to 22 bases. DNA for the CDR3: TGCAGCGTTGAAGTAAAGAGAGGAGACAGAAGAAGCTCCTACGAGCAGTACTTC. Amino acids: CSVEVKRGDRRSSYEQYF.

This clonotype occurred a few times. This rearrangement joins TRBV6-1 to TRBJ2-7; no clear D. Germline V gives CDR1 MNHNS, CDR2 SASEGT. V was trimmed by 8 bases and J by 5 bases, leaving 16 bases between them. This CDR3 is 13 amino acids long. In DNA form, the CDR3 reads TGTGCCAGCGTGTTTAGAGGAGAGAACGAGCAGTACTTC. The encoded protein is CASVFRGENEQYF.

The sample holds many counts of this clonotype. V usage is TRBV12-3 or TRBV12-4 and J usage is TRBJ1-2; TRBD1 might be the D (6 bases). V was shortened by 3 bases and J by 11 bases, with 16 bases between the two germline ends. The CDR3 is made up of 13 amino acids. The CDR3 sequence is CASSFRDRRGYTF. The CDR3 DNA reads TGTGCCAGCAGTTTTCGTGACAGGCGGGGGTACACCTTC.

In its sample, this clonotype was seen a few times. J is TRBJ1-6 and V is TRBV6-2 or TRBV6-3, with 8 positions matching TRBD1. The CDR3 length is 14 residues. CDR1 is MNHEY, CDR2 SVGEGT, per germline. With 6 bases clipped from V and 7 bases from J, the junction kept 5 bases outside the gene matches. The CDR3 coding sequence is TGTGCCAGCAGGATCAGGGGGCACAATTCACCCCTCCACTTT. Residues: CASRIRGHNSPLHF.

This clonotype was recorded many times. The chain couples TRBV7-2 to TRBJ2-1; D not certain. The germline CDR1 and CDR2 sequences are SGHTA and FQGNSA. CDR3 length: 16 amino acids. The V gene lost 2 bases and the J gene lost 6 bases, with 17 bases spanning the gap. In DNA, the CDR3 is TGTGCCAGCAGCTTATACGGGCCCGCGCGATTCAATGAGCAGTTCTTC. It translates to CASSLYGPARFNEQFF.

The table lists this clonotype with many counts. V usage is TRBV5-4 and J usage is TRBJ2-1, with D uncertain. The CDR3 consists of 16 residues. V shed 5 bases and J shed 0 bases, with 15 bases lying between them. The germline V gene encodes CDR1 SGHNT and CDR2 YYREEE (reference sequence). The CDR3 bases are TGTGCCAGCAGAAGGGCGGACGGACCCTCCTACAATGAGCAGTTCTTC. Its translation: CASRRADGPSYNEQFF.

This clonotype came up a few times. The chain uses TRBV19 and TRBJ2-1, with D perhaps given as TRBD1 or TRBD2 (5 bases each). V was cut by 4 bases and J by 7 bases, with 8 bases left in between. The CDR3 covers 12 residues. CDR1 and CDR2 (germline): LNHDA, SQIVND (reference sequence). The CDR3, as DNA: TGTGCCAGTAGTACTGGGGGTAATGAGCAGTTCTTC. It specifies CASSTGGNEQFF.

The gene calls are TRBV5-3 and TRBJ2-3; D unresolved. TRBV5-3 is marked as an open reading frame, function uncertain. Trimming pared 1 base from V and 12 bases from J, leaving 24 bases between. CDR3 length: 16 residues. The CDR3 DNA reads as TGTGCCAGAAGCTTGACCCCCTCGTTGTTGTTTCAGTTCCAGTATTTT. As protein: CARSLTPSLLFQFQYF.

The chain couples TRBV3-1 to TRBJ1-6; D gene ambiguous. The CDR3 runs to 15 residues. Trimming shortened V by 0 bases and J by 7 bases, and 10 bases separated the two germline ends. CDR1 and CDR2 (germline): LGHDT, YNNKEL (reference sequence). CDR3 protein: CASSQDPLANSPLHF. The CDR3 DNA follows: TGTGCCAGCAGCCAAGACCCCCTGGCGAATTCACCCCTCCACTTT.

This clonotype was detected ten times or more. The chain recombines TRBV7-2 with TRBJ1-4; tentative D call: TRBD1 (5 bases). The CDR3 sequence is 15 residues long. The germline V gene encodes CDR1 SGHTA and CDR2 FQGNSA. Trimming pared 3 bases from V and 0 bases from J, leaving 8 bases between. For the CDR3, the DNA is TGTGCCAGCAGCTTGAGGGGTGCAACTAATGAAAAACTGTTTTTT. It yields the protein CASSLRGATNEKLFF.

This clonotype was counted ten times or more. The chain joins TRBV5-4 to TRBJ2-5, with TRBD2 matching 7 bases. Germline V gene lookup returns CDR1 SGHNT and CDR2 YYREEE (reference sequence). Trimming cost V 2 bases and J 6 bases; bases outside gene matches: 19. This CDR3 has 18 residues. CDR3 bases: TGTGCCAGCAGCTTTGGGATAAGCGGGGAGGGACCCAAAAAGACCCAGTACTTC. As protein: CASSFGISGEGPKKTQYF.

This clonotype showed up many times. The V and J genes are TRBV9 and TRBJ2-3; 9 nucleotides match TRBD2. CDR3 size: 19 residues. V was clipped by 0 bases and J by 4 bases; unmatched bases: 15. In germline, CDR1 is SGDLS, CDR2 YYNGEE. CDR3 sequence reads: CASSVDVSGRGGQADTQYF. In DNA form, the CDR3 reads TGTGCCAGCAGCGTAGATGTTAGCGGGAGAGGGGGGCAGGCAGATACGCAGTATTTT.

This clonotype came up many times. The rearrangement joins TRBV5-1 to TRBJ2-3; D not resolved. Germline V gives CDR1 SGHRS, CDR2 YFSETQ. The CDR3 length is 14 residues. V was trimmed by 5 bases and J by 6 bases, leaving 16 bases between them. CDR3 sequence (DNA): TGCGCCAGCAGAGAAGTCTCGAGTGGGGATACGCAGTATTTT. Translated, it gives CASREVSSGDTQYF.